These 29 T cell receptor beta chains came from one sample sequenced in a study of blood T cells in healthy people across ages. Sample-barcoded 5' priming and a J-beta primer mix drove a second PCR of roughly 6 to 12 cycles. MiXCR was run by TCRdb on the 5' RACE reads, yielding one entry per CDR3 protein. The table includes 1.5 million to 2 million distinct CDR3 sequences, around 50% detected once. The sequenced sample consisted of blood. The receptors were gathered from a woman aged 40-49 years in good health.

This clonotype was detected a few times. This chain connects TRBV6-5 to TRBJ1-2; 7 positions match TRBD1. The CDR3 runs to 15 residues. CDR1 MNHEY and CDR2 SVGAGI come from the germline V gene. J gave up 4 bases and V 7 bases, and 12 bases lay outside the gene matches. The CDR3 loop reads CASTPINRGTYGYTF. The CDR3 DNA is TGTGCCAGCACCCCAATCAACAGGGGAACCTATGGCTACACCTTC.

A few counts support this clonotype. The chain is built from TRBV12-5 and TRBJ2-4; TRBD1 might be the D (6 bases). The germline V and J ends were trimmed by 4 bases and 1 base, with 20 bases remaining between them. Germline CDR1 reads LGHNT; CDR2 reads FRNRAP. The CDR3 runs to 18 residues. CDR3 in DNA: TGTGCTAGTGGTTCCTTCAGGGACACCCCTACTGCCAAAAACATTCAGTACTTC. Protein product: CASGSFRDTPTAKNIQYF.

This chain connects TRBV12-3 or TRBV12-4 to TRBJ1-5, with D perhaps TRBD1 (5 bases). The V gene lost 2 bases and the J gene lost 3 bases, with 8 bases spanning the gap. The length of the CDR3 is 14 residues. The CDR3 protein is CASSLSGFNQPQHF. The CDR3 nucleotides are TGTGCCAGCAGTTTATCAGGGTTCAATCAGCCCCAGCATTTT.

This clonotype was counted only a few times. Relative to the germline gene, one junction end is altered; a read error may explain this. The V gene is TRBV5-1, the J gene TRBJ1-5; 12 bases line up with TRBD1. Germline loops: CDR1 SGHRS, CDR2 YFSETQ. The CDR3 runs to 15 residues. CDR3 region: CASSSGTGGDQPQHF. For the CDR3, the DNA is TGTGCCAGCAGCTCCGGGACAGGGGGCGATCAGCCCCAGCATTTT.

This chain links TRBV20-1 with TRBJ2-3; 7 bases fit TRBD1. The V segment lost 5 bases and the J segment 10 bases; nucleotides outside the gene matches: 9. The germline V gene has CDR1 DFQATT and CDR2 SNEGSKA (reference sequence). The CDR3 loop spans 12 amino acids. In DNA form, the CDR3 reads TGCAGTGCTGACCCGGGACAGAAGGCGCAGTATTTT. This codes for CSADPGQKAQYF.

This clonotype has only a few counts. CDR3 DNA sequence: TGTGCCAGCCAACAGCGGGGGGGCACAGATACGCAGTATTTT. It codes for CASQQRGGTDTQYF. The chain joins TRBV6-2 or TRBV6-3 to TRBJ2-3, with 9 positions matching TRBD2. This CDR3 has 14 residues. Germline CDR1 is MNHEY and CDR2 is SVGEGT. V was pared by 8 bases and J by 1 base, with 4 bases of the junction left unmatched.

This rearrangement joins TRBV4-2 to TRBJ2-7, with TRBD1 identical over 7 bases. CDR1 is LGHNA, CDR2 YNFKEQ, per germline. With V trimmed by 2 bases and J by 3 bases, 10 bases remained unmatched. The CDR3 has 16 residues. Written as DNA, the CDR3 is TGTGCCAGCAGCCAACTCTTCCGACAGGGTATCTACGAGCAGTACTTC. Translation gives CASSQLFRQGIYEQYF.

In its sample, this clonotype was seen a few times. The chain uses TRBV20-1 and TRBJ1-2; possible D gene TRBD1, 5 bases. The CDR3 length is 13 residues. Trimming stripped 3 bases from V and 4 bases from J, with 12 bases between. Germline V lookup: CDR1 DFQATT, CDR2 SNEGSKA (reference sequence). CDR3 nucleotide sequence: TGCAGTGCTAGCCATACAGGCGTCTATGGCTACACCTTC. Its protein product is CSASHTGVYGYTF.

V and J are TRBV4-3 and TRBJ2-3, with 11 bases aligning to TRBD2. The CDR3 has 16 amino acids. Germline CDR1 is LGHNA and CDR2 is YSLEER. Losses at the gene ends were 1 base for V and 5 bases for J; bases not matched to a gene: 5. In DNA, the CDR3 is TGCGCCAGCAGCCAAGGACTAGCGGGGCTGGTAGATACGCAGTATTTT. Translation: CASSQGLAGLVDTQYF.

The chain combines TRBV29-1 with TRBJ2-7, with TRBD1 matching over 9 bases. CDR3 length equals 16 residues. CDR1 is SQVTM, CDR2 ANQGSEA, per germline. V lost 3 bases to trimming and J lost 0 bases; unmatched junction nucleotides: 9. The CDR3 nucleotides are TGCAGCGTTGAGTTCCACGGGACAGGGTACTCCTACGAGCAGTACTTC. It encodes CSVEFHGTGYSYEQYF.

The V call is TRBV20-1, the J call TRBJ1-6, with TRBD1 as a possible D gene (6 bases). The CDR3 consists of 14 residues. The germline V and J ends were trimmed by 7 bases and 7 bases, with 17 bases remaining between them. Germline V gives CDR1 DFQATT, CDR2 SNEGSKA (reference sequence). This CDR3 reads CSVSTGTPNSPLHF. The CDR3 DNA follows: TGCAGTGTTTCGACCGGGACACCCAATTCACCCCTCCACTTT.

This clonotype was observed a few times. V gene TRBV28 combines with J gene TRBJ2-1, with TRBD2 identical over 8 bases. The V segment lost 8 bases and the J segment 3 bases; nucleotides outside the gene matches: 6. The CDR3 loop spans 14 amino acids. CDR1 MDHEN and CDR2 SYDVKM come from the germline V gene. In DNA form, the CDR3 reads TGTGCCAGCGGTGTCGCGGGGGGCTACAATGAGCAGTTCTTC. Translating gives CASGVAGGYNEQFF.

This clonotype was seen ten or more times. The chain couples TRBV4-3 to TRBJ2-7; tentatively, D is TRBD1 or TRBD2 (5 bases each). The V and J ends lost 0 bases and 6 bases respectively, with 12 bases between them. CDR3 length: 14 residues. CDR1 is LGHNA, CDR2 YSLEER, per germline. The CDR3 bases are TGCGCCAGCAGCCAAGATCTCTCGGGGCTCGAGCAGTACTTC. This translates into CASSQDLSGLEQYF.

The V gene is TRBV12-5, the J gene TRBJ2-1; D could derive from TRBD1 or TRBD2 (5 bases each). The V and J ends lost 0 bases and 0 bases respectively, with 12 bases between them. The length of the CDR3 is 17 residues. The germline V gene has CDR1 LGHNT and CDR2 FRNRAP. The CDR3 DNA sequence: TGTGCTAGTGGTTTGGTAGGGGACGGTGGCTCCTACAATGAGCAGTTCTTC. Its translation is CASGLVGDGGSYNEQFF.

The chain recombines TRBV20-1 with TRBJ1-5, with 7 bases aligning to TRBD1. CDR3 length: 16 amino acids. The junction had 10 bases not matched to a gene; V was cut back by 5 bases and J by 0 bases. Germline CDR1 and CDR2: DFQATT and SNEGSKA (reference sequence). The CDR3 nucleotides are TGCAGTGCTTCCCGGGACAGCCGAGTTAGCAATCAGCCCCAGCATTTT. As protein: CSASRDSRVSNQPQHF.

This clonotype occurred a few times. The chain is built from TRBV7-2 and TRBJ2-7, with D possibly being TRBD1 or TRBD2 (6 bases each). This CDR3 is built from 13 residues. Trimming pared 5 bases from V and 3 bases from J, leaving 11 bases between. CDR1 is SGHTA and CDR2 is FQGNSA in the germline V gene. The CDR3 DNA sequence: TGTGCCAGCAGCGGAGGGGGACACTACGAGCAGTACTTC. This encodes CASSGGGHYEQYF.

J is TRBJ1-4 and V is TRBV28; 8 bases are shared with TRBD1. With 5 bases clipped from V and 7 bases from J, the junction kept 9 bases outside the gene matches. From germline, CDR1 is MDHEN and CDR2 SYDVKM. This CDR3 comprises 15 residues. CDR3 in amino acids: CASSPRTGRGEKLFF. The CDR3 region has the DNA TGTGCCAGCAGTCCCCGGACAGGGCGAGGTGAAAAACTGTTTTTT. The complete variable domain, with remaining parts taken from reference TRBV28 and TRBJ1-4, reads DVKVTQSSRYLVKRTGEKVFLECVQDMDHENMFWYRQDPGLGLRLIYFSYDVKMKEKGDIPEGYSVSREKKERFSLILESASTNQTSMYLCASSPRTGRGEKLFFGSGTQLSVL.

The CDR3, as DNA: TGTGCCACCAGTGACACCCGGACAGGGCGTGAGACCCAGTACTTC. Residues: CATSDTRTGRETQYF. This chain connects TRBV24-1 to TRBJ2-5; 8 nucleotides agree with TRBD1. This CDR3 spans 15 amino acids. V trimming: 4 bases; J trimming: 5 bases; junction bases outside the gene matches: 8. Germline-derived CDR1 and CDR2 are KGHDR and SFDVKD.

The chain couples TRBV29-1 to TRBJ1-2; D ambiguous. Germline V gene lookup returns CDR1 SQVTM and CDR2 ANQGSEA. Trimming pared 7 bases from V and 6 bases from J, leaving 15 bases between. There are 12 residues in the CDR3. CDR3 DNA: TGCAGCGCCCGAGGGTACGGTGATGGCTACACCTTC. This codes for CSARGYGDGYTF.

CDR3 in DNA: TGTGCCAGCAGTTTTTTCGGGGGTGGTTATCAGCCCCAGCATTTT. It codes for CASSFFGGGYQPQHF. V gene TRBV12-3 or TRBV12-4 combines with J gene TRBJ1-5; TRBD1 is a possible D gene (5 bases). V shed 3 bases and J shed 5 bases, with 14 bases lying between them. This CDR3 is built from 15 residues.

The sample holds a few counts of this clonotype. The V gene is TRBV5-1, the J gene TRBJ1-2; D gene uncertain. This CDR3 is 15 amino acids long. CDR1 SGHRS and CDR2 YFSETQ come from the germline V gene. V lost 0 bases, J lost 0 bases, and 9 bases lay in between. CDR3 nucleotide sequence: TGCGCCAGCAGCTTGGAGGGCGGATCTAACTATGGCTACACCTTC. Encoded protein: CASSLEGGSNYGYTF. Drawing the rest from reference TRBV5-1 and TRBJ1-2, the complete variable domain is KAGVTQTPRYLIKTRGQQVTLSCSPISGHRSVSWYQQTPGQGLQFLFEYFSETQRNKGNFPGRFSGRQFSNSRSEMNVSTLELGDSALYLCASSLEGGSNYGYTFGSGTRLTVV.

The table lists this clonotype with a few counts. This CDR3 is CASSQNWGWANYGYTF. The CDR3 DNA is TGTGCCAGCAGCCAGAATTGGGGCTGGGCTAACTATGGCTACACCTTC. The gene calls are TRBV3-1 and TRBJ1-2; D perhaps matches TRBD1 (5 bases). Trimming removed 3 bases at V and 0 bases at J, with 14 bases between. The CDR3 has 16 residues. Germline-derived CDR1 and CDR2 are LGHDT and YNNKEL (reference sequence).

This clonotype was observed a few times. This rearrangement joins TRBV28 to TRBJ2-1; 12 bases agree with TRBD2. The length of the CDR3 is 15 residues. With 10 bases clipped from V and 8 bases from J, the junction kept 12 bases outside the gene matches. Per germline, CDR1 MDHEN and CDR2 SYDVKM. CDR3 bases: TGTGCCACCAAAGGCGGACTAGCGGGAAATGATGAGCAGTTCTTC. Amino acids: CATKGGLAGNDEQFF. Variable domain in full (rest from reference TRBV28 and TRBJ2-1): DVKVTQSSRYLVKRTGEKVFLECVQDMDHENMFWYRQDPGLGLRLIYFSYDVKMKEKGDIPEGYSVSREKKERFSLILESASTNQTSMYLCATKGGLAGNDEQFFGPGTRLTVL.

This CDR3 reads CSAAGGSSYEQYF. The CDR3 coding sequence is TGCAGCGCCGCAGGGGGCTCCTCCTACGAGCAGTACTTC. V usage is TRBV29-1 and J usage is TRBJ2-4, with 8 bases matching TRBD1. Near its end, the DNA agrees better with TRBJ2-7, so the J call may be wrong. This CDR3 is 13 amino acids long. Looked up from germline, CDR1 is SQVTM and CDR2 is ANQGSEA.

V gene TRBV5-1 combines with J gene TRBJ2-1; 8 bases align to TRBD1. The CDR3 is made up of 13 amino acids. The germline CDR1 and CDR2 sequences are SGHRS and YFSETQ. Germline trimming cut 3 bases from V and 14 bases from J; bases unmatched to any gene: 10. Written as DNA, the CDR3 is TGCGCCAGCAGCTCCGGGACAGGCCTGGGTGAGTTCTTC. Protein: CASSSGTGLGEFF.

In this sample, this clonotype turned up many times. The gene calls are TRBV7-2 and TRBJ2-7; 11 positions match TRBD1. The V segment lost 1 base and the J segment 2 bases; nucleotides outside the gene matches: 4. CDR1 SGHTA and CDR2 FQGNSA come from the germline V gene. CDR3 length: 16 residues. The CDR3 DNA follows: TGTGCCAGCAGCTTAGACGGGACAGGGGGGACCTACGAGCAGTACTTC. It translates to CASSLDGTGGTYEQYF.

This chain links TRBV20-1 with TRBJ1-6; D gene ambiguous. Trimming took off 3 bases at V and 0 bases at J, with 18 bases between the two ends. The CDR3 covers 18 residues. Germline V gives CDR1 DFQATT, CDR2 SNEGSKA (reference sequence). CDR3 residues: CSASRGPPSGSYNSPLHF. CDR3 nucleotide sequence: TGCAGTGCTAGCCGAGGGCCACCCTCCGGCTCCTATAATTCACCCCTCCACTTT.

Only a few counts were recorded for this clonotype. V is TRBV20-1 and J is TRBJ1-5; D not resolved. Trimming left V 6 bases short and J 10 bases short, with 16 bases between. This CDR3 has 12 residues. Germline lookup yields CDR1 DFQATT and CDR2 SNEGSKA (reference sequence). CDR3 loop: CSAHTGLEPQHF. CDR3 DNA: TGCAGTGCCCACACTGGGCTCGAACCCCAGCATTTT.

CDR3 region: CASSLGRGQENNEQFF. In DNA, the CDR3 is TGTGCCAGCAGCTTAGGTAGGGGACAGGAGAACAATGAGCAGTTCTTC. The chain is built from TRBV7-9 and TRBJ2-1; 8 bases are shared with TRBD1. Germline V gene sequence: CDR1 SEHNR, CDR2 FQNEAQ (reference sequence). The J segment lost 5 bases and the V segment lost 1 base, leaving 7 bases of the junction unmatched. The CDR3 runs to 16 residues. Full variable domain (missing parts from reference TRBV7-9 and TRBJ2-1): DTGVSQNPRHKITKRGQNVTFRCDPISEHNRLYWYRQTLGQGPEFLTYFQNEAQLEKSRLLSDRFSAERPKGSFSTLEIQRTEQGDSAMYLCASSLGRGQENNEQFFGPGTRLTVL.